The clone carrying this T cell receptor beta chain was picked up a small number of times. The antigen remains unidentified. Using immunoSEQ multiplex PCR, the repertoire was profiled, and TCRdb retains in-frame clones only, with some absent. The sample has around 46,000 clones; less than 35% are singletons. The entry originates in a study of tumour-infiltrating T cells in Burkitt lymphoma. Turning to the study itself: All epidemiological Burkitt lymphoma subtypes were represented in the cohort. Overall and progression-free survival were predicted by productive clonality.

Study-wide results and limits: Many Burkitt lymphoma patients shared several public clonotypes.

Germline values: CDR1 SGHRS, CDR2 YFSETQ. The CDR3 has 18 residues. Trimming removed 4 bases from V and 12 bases from J; junction bases left unmatched: 20. This receptor was identified in a human donor with Burkitt lymphoma. J is TRBJ2-3 and V is TRBV5-1, with 13 bases matching TRBD2. Sequencing was performed on tumor tissue. The CDR3, as DNA: TGCGCCAGCAGCCTCGACCCCCTCGGACTAGCGGGGGAAGCCCTCCAGTATTTT. It yields the protein CASSLDPLGLAGEALQYF. Drawing the rest from reference TRBV5-1 and TRBJ2-3, the complete variable domain is KAGVTQTPRYLIKTRGQQVTLSCSPISGHRSVSWYQQTPGQGLQFLFEYFSETQRNKGNFPGRFSGRQFSNSRSEMNVSTLELGDSALYLCASSLDPLGLAGEALQYFGPGTRLTVL.